This TCR beta chain appears in the sequencing data of a study of identical twins. To note about this clonotype: Antigen: not known.

Regarding the study as a whole: Memory repertoires showed no such pattern, whereas abundant cord blood beta clonotypes carried fewer insertions.

Via MiXCR, TCRdb re-called the 5' RACE reads, giving one row per CDR3 protein. The table lists 500,000 to 650,000 distinct CDR3 sequences, around 20% of them singletons, with 0.48% in the top ten. A further study also used this sample, focusing on yellow fever vaccine responses in identical twins.

The specimen sequenced was CD4+ T cells sorted from blood. This TCR derives from a woman under 30 in good health.

The CDR3 DNA reads as TGCGCCAGCAGCTTCCTCTCAGCGGCTCTCTCCTACAATGAGCAGTTCTTC. It encodes CASSFLSAALSYNEQFF. The chain uses TRBV5-1 and TRBJ2-1; D may be TRBD2 (5 bases). This CDR3 has 17 amino acids. Trimming took 2 bases from V and 0 from J, leaving 15 bases between them. Germline lookup yields CDR1 SGHRS and CDR2 YFSETQ.